The 16 T cell receptor beta chains listed next were all sequenced from one sample in a study of PD-1 blockade in classical Hodgkin lymphoma. Generated by immunoSEQ multiplex PCR, the TCRdb table keeps only in-frame clones and is missing some. The table shows about 97,000 clones, with approximately 80% occurring only once. Patients all relapsed after autologous stem cell transplantation, and there was variation in brentuximab vedotin exposure. This specimen consisted of peripheral blood mononuclear cells (PBMCs), obtained at baseline. All receptors derive from a human donor with classical Hodgkin lymphoma.

V usage is TRBV14 and J usage is TRBJ2-1; D is ambiguous. V was trimmed by 3 bases and J by 6 bases, leaving 15 bases between them. The CDR3 is 15 residues long. From germline, CDR1 is SGHDN and CDR2 FVKESK. CDR3 nucleotides: TGTGCCAGCAGCCACGAACCGGGTCCCGCCAATGAGCAGTTCTTC. It yields the protein CASSHEPGPANEQFF.

This sequence joins TRBV7-9 and TRBJ2-5; 9 bases map to TRBD2. The length of the CDR3 is 14 residues. V lost 4 bases and J lost 5; bases outside the gene matches: 5. Germline V gene lookup returns CDR1 SEHNR and CDR2 FQNEAQ (reference sequence). The CDR3 nucleotides are TGTGCCAGCAGCTCGCGGACTAGCGTCGAGACCCAGTACTTC. It is translated as CASSSRTSVETQYF.

The chain recombines TRBV27 with TRBJ2-5; TRBD1 agrees at 7 bases. CDR3 size: 19 residues. Germline values: CDR1 MNHEY, CDR2 SMNVEV (reference sequence). Unmatched junction bases numbered 23, after V lost 4 bases and J lost 6 bases. Written as DNA, the CDR3 is TGTGCCAGCAGTTCCCTCGGACCCGTGGGACAGCCCCTCCCGAAGACCCAGTACTTC. This codes for CASSSLGPVGQPLPKTQYF.

This chain uses TRBV5-1 with TRBJ2-5; D may be TRBD1 or TRBD2 (5 bases each). The CDR3 spans 15 residues. V gave up 0 bases and J gave up 2 bases, with 11 bases separating them. Germline V gene data show CDR1 as SGHRS and CDR2 as YFSETQ. The CDR3 reads CASSLGDHIQETQYF. The CDR3 DNA follows: TGCGCCAGCAGCTTGGGGGACCACATTCAAGAGACCCAGTACTTC.

The rearrangement links TRBV6-1 to TRBJ1-1, with TRBD1 matching 10 bases. Per germline, CDR1 MNHNS and CDR2 SASEGT. J was trimmed by 8 bases and V by 0 bases; bases with no gene match: 3. The length of the CDR3 is 14 residues. DNA of the CDR3: TGTGCCAGCAGTGAAGCGGGACAGGGGTTGGAAGCTTTCTTT. Protein product: CASSEAGQGLEAFF.

The J gene is TRBJ1-2, the V gene TRBV2; D is perhaps TRBD1 (5 bases). The V gene lost 10 bases and the J gene lost 1 base, with 13 bases spanning the gap. There are 13 residues in the CDR3. Germline CDR1 reads SNHLY; CDR2 reads FYNNEI. CDR3 coding DNA: TGTGCCACCACTGGGGGGGGTAACTATGGCTACACCTTC. Protein product: CATTGGGNYGYTF.

The V and J genes are TRBV6-1 and TRBJ2-7; 9 bases match TRBD1. J gave up 1 base and V 7 bases, and 5 bases lay outside the gene matches. The CDR3 contains 14 residues. Germline lookup yields CDR1 MNHNS and CDR2 SASEGT. DNA of the CDR3: TGTGCCAGCAACACAGGGGGCGCTTCCTACGAGCAGTACTTC. Its translation is CASNTGGASYEQYF.

The V gene is TRBV7-2, the J gene TRBJ2-7; unclear D gene. Per the germline V gene, CDR1 is SGHTA and CDR2 is FQGNSA. Between the trimmed V and J ends, which lost 4 bases and 2 bases, there was a span of 12 bases. The CDR3 spans 14 residues. The CDR3 DNA reads as TGTGCCAGCAGCTCCCCTGTTCTCCCCTACGAGCAGTACTTC. Protein sequence: CASSSPVLPYEQYF.

The chain has TRBV27 and TRBJ1-1, with D unresolved. The CDR3 loop spans 15 amino acids. CDR1 and CDR2 (germline): MNHEY, SMNVEV (reference sequence). V was clipped by 5 bases and J by 0 bases, with 13 bases between them. CDR3 sequence: CASSTRRAMNTEAFF. CDR3 coding DNA: TGTGCCAGCAGTACCCGTAGGGCCATGAACACTGAAGCTTTCTTT.

The chain carries TRBV5-4 and TRBJ2-7; 8 bases line up with TRBD2. The V and J ends lost 0 bases and 1 base, in that order; junction bases with no gene match: 6. The CDR3 totals 16 residues. The germline CDR1 and CDR2 sequences are SGHNT and YYREEE (reference sequence). In DNA, the CDR3 is TGTGCCAGCAGCTTGGACGGGAGGGGCGGATCCTACGAGCAGTACTTC. This gives the protein CASSLDGRGGSYEQYF.

In regard to this clone: The sample holds other DNA sequences that translate to the same CDR3. This chain connects TRBV5-6 to TRBJ1-1; TRBD1 is a possible D gene (5 bases). V was shortened by 0 bases and J by 1 base, with 7 bases between the two germline ends. The CDR3 covers 14 residues. Germline assignment: CDR1 SGHDT and CDR2 YYEEEE. The CDR3 bases are TGTGCCAGCAGCTTGGAGGGGACGAACACTGAAGCTTTCTTT. Protein: CASSLEGTNTEAFF. Supplemented by reference TRBV5-6 and TRBJ1-1, the full variable domain reads DAGVTQSPTHLIKTRGQQVTLRCSPKSGHDTVSWYQQALGQGPQFIFQYYEEEERQRGNFPDRFSGHQFPNYSSELNVNALLLGDSALYLCASSLEGTNTEAFFGQGTRLTVV.

J is TRBJ2-3 and V is TRBV7-6, with D possibly matching TRBD1 (5 bases). The CDR3 has 16 residues. Per germline, CDR1 SGHVS and CDR2 FNYEAQ. Trimming removed 0 bases at V and 4 bases at J, with 14 bases between. CDR3 region: CASSLALQGIPDTQYF. CDR3 DNA: TGTGCCAGCAGCTTAGCCTTGCAGGGTATCCCAGATACGCAGTATTTT.

This clone showed up just a few times. The rearrangement uses TRBV19 and TRBJ1-1, with a tentative D call TRBD1 (6 bases). CDR1 and CDR2 from the germline V gene are LNHDA and SQIVND (reference sequence). V was shortened by 5 bases and J by 0 bases, with 13 bases between the two germline ends. The CDR3 has 15 residues. CDR3: CASSRGTQVNTEAFF. For the CDR3, the DNA is TGTGCCAGTAGTCGTGGGACACAAGTGAACACTGAAGCTTTCTTT.

The V and J genes are TRBV7-9 and TRBJ1-6; D is perhaps TRBD1 (5 bases). Germline V lookup: CDR1 SEHNR, CDR2 FQNEAQ (reference sequence). Trimming pared 5 bases from V and 9 bases from J, leaving 20 bases between. There are 16 residues in the CDR3. The CDR3 protein is CASSREPPGTGSPLHF. In DNA, the CDR3 is TGTGCCAGCAGCCGAGAGCCCCCAGGGACTGGTTCACCCCTCCACTTT.

The rearrangement links TRBV11-2 to TRBJ2-1, with 13 positions matching TRBD2. Trimming at V came to 5 bases and at J to 9 bases, leaving 7 bases not matched to a gene. Germline-derived CDR1 and CDR2 are SGHAT and FQNNGV. CDR3 length: 15 amino acids. This CDR3 is CASSPGLAGVGEQFF. In nucleotides, the CDR3 is TGTGCCAGCAGCCCAGGACTAGCGGGAGTAGGTGAGCAGTTCTTC.

The chain uses TRBV9 and TRBJ2-7; 7 nucleotides align to TRBD2. The V gene end was trimmed by 4 bases and the J gene end by 9 bases; junction bases not matched to a gene: 16. The CDR3 totals 15 residues. The germline V gene encodes CDR1 SGDLS and CDR2 YYNGEE. CDR3 nucleotide sequence: TGTGCCAGCAGCCCTCGACTAGCAGTCGGTCGGGGGCAGTACTTC. As protein: CASSPRLAVGRGQYF.